The 8 T cell receptor beta chains listed next were all sequenced from one sample in a study of blood T cell repertoires in COVID-19. Produced via immunoSEQ multiplex PCR; TCRdb's table is partial and in-frame only. Altogether around 62,000 clones are present, around 90% being singletons, with the ten largest covering roughly 43%. Sequencing input: peripheral blood. The receptors here all came from a woman aged 55 to 70 with COVID-19, enrolled during active disease.

This chain connects TRBV19 to TRBJ1-4; 10 bases agree with TRBD1. The CDR3 extends over 14 amino acids. Germline V gives CDR1 LNHDA, CDR2 SQIVND (reference sequence). Trimming removed 2 bases from V and 8 bases from J; junction bases left unmatched: 2. The CDR3: CASSIWTGGEKLFF. Here the CDR3 DNA reads TGTGCCAGTAGTATATGGACAGGGGGAGAAAAACTGTTTTTT. The complete variable domain, with remaining parts taken from reference TRBV19 and TRBJ1-4, reads DGGITQSPKYLFRKEGQNVTLSCEQNLNHDAMYWYRQDPGQGLRLIYYSQIVNDFQKGDIAEGYSVSREKKESFPLTVTSAQKNPTAFYLCASSIWTGGEKLFFGSGTQLSVL.

V and J are TRBV4-1 and TRBJ1-6, with unresolved D. The CDR3 length is 15 residues. Germline assignment: CDR1 MGHRA and CDR2 YSYEKL. Trimming removed 0 bases from V and 6 bases from J, with 9 bases in between. This chain's CDR3 is CASSQDRLANSPLHF. In DNA, the CDR3 is TGCGCCAGCAGCCAAGATCGCCTAGCTAATTCACCCCTCCACTTT.

The rearrangement joins TRBV9 to TRBJ2-5; 12 nucleotides align to TRBD1. The CDR3 contains 16 residues. Trimming cost V 0 bases and J 5 bases; bases outside gene matches: 5. From germline, CDR1 is SGDLS and CDR2 YYNGEE. The CDR3 sequence: CASSVEGTGGRETQYF. For the CDR3, the DNA is TGTGCCAGCAGCGTAGAAGGGACAGGGGGCAGGGAGACCCAGTACTTC.

The genes are TRBV6-2 or TRBV6-3 and TRBJ1-1; no clear D. The V gene's germline CDR1 is MNHEY and CDR2 SVGEGT. The CDR3 is 11 amino acids. Deletions cut 4 bases from V and 2 bases from J, with 2 bases between. The CDR3 loop reads CASSSNTEAFF. The CDR3 region has the DNA TGTGCCAGCAGTTCTAACACTGAAGCTTTCTTT.

There are a few counts of this clone. The chain joins TRBV28 to TRBJ2-1; 9 bases fit TRBD2. The germline CDR1 and CDR2 sequences are MDHEN and SYDVKM. V lost 6 bases, J lost 9 bases, and 12 bases stayed unmatched. The CDR3 covers 15 residues. The CDR3 sequence: CASRPSAGGRIEQFF. CDR3 sequence (DNA): TGTGCCAGCAGGCCCTCGGCGGGAGGGAGGATTGAGCAGTTCTTC.

The chain recombines TRBV11-2 with TRBJ1-3; unclear D gene. Trimming took 8 bases from V and 0 from J, leaving 11 bases between them. There are 14 residues in the CDR3. Looked up from germline, CDR1 is SGHAT and CDR2 is FQNNGV. The CDR3 here is CASRGAGSGNTIYF. Written as DNA, the CDR3 is TGTGCCAGCCGAGGAGCGGGCTCTGGAAACACCATATATTTT.

J is TRBJ1-1 and V is TRBV6-2 or TRBV6-3, with 8 bases fitting TRBD1. CDR1 is MNHEY and CDR2 is SVGEGT in the germline V gene. The CDR3 extends over 15 amino acids. The junction had 8 bases not matched to a gene; V was cut back by 2 bases and J by 6 bases. The CDR3 nucleotides are TGTGCCAGCAGTTACGCACTCAGGGGGCGGGCTGAAGCTTTCTTT. Protein sequence: CASSYALRGRAEAFF.

This clone has only a few counts. The V and J genes are TRBV6-2 or TRBV6-3 and TRBJ1-2, with D perhaps TRBD1 (5 bases). V was trimmed by 2 bases and J by 8 bases, leaving 9 bases between them. This CDR3 spans 12 amino acids. The germline CDR1 and CDR2 sequences are MNHEY and SVGEGT. DNA of the CDR3: TGTGCCAGCAGTTACAGTCAGGGAGGCTACACCTTC. Protein: CASSYSQGGYTF.